A selection of T cell receptor beta chains follows, all from one sample in a study of neoadjuvant nivolumab and ipilimumab in lung cancer. Sequencing used immunoSEQ multiplex PCR; TCRdb keeps in-frame clones, though not all of them. The data contain around 13,000 clones, nearly 70% of them seen just once; the ten biggest clones take up around 27%. The source was peripheral blood, collected after neoadjuvant nivolumab, alone or with ipilimumab, at or shortly before surgery. Receptors originate from an adult with non-small cell lung cancer. CDR3s include the opening cysteine and the closing phenylalanine or tryptophan. D genes are given only for firm matches. Size is omitted from some rows. Given values are once, few, many or a class for expanded clones.

TRBV10-2	TRBJ2-5	.	.	CASSGPIETQYF	TGCGCCAGCAGTGGACCGATAGAGACCCAGTACTTC
TRBV30	TRBJ2-1	.	TRBD2	CAGRGSGRPSSYNEQFF	TGTGCCGGCCGCGGTAGCGGGAGGCCATCCTCCTACAATGAGCAGTTCTTC
TRBV11-3	TRBJ1-1	.	.	CASSLGPSQTEAFF	TGTGCCAGCAGCTTGGGGCCGAGTCAGACTGAAGCTTTCTTT
TRBV29-1	TRBJ2-3	.	TRBD1	CSVAGTARNTDTQYF	TGCAGCGTCGCCGGGACAGCGCGAAACACAGATACGCAGTATTTT
TRBV6-5	TRBJ1-1	few	.	CASSYSGYEAFF	TGTGCCAGCAGTTACTCAGGGTATGAAGCTTTCTTT
TRBV20-1	TRBJ2-7	few	.	CSAKSVYEQYF	TGCAGTGCTAAGTCAGTCTACGAGCAGTACTTC
TRBV5-1	TRBJ1-1	.	TRBD1	CASSKQGINEAFF	TGCGCCAGCAGTAAACAGGGGATTAATGAAGCTTTCTTT
TRBV29-1	TRBJ1-1	.	TRBD1	CSVGQGGDTEAFF	TGCAGCGTTGGACAGGGTGGGGACACTGAAGCTTTCTTT
TRBV29-1	TRBJ2-3	.	.	CSVDPGTDTQYF	TGCAGCGTTGATCCCGGGACAGATACGCAGTATTTT
TRBV7-9	TRBJ1-1	few	.	CASSPTRQNTEAFF	TGTGCCAGCAGCCCAACACGCCAGAACACTGAAGCTTTCTTT
TRBV7-3	TRBJ1-1	few	.	CASSLMGFTEAFF	TGTGCCAGCAGCTTAATGGGTTTTACTGAAGCTTTCTTT
TRBV29-1	TRBJ2-1	.	TRBD2	CSVERELAGNEQFF	TGCAGCGTTGAAAGGGAACTAGCGGGAAATGAGCAGTTCTTC
TRBV6-1	TRBJ2-7	.	TRBD1	CASSALRGPRGEQYF	TGTGCCAGCAGTGCCCTCAGGGGGCCCCGGGGGGAGCAGTACTTC
TRBV7-2	TRBJ1-5	.	TRBD1	CASSLETGGTPQHF	TGTGCCAGCAGCTTAGAGACAGGGGGGACGCCCCAGCATTTT
TRBV9	TRBJ2-2	.	.	CASSAGFTGELFF	TGTGCCAGCAGCGCAGGGTTCACCGGGGAGCTGTTTTTT
TRBV29-1	TRBJ2-1	.	.	CSVGSGANEQFF	TGCAGCGTTGGCTCCGGGGCAAATGAGCAGTTCTTC
TRBV5-1	TRBJ2-2	.	.	CASLGEIGPGELFF	TGCGCCTCCCTGGGGGAAATTGGTCCCGGGGAGCTGTTTTTT
TRBV7-9	TRBJ2-5	.	.	CASSRGGDQETQYF	TGTGCCAGCAGCCGAGGGGGGGACCAAGAGACCCAGTACTTC
TRBV5-8	TRBJ1-2	.	.	CASSWMVGTNYGYTF	TGTGCCAGCAGCTGGATGGTCGGGACCAACTATGGCTACACCTTC
TRBV2	TRBJ1-5	.	TRBD1	CASSGTGGNQPQHF	TGTGCCAGCAGCGGGACAGGGGGCAATCAGCCCCAGCATTTT
TRBV6-5	TRBJ2-3	.	.	CASRTGTLETDTQYF	TGTGCCAGCAGGACCGGGACTTTAGAAACAGATACGCAGTATTTT
TRBV5-1	TRBJ1-5	.	TRBD1	CASSWTGGVPQHF	TGCGCCAGCAGCTGGACAGGGGGCGTTCCCCAGCATTTT
TRBV9	TRBJ2-1	.	TRBD2	CASSVLAGSYNEQFF	TGTGCCAGCAGCGTTCTAGCGGGATCCTACAATGAGCAGTTCTTC
TRBV29-1	TRBJ2-3	.	.	CSVVEGADTQYF	TGCAGCGTTGTCGAGGGGGCAGATACGCAGTATTTT
TRBV5-4	TRBJ2-2	.	TRBD2	CASSWGLAGGGELFF	TGTGCCAGCAGCTGGGGACTAGCGGGCGGCGGGGAGCTGTTTTTT
TRBV7-9	TRBJ2-1	.	.	CASSVFSGSYNEQFF	TGTGCCAGCAGCGTTTTTAGCGGTTCCTACAATGAGCAGTTCTTC
TRBV6-5	TRBJ1-4	few	.	CASSRGGGTEKLFF	TGTGCCAGCAGCCGGGGCGGGGGGACCGAAAAACTGTTTTTT
TRBV7-2	TRBJ2-2	few	TRBD2	CASSLGLAVLNTGELFF	TGTGCCAGCAGCCTGGGACTAGCGGTCCTGAACACCGGGGAGCTGTTTTTT